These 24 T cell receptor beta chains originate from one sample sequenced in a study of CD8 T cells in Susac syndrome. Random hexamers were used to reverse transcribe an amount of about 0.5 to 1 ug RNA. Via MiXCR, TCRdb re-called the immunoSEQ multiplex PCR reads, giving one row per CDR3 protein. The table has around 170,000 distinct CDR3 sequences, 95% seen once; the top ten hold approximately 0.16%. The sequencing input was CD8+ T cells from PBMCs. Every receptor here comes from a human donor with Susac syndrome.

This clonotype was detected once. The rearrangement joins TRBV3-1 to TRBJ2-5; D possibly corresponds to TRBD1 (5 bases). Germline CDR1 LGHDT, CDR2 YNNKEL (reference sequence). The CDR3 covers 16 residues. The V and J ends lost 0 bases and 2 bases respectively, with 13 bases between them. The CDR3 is CASSQDEGAAQETQYF. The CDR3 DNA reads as TGTGCCAGCAGCCAAGATGAAGGGGCAGCTCAAGAGACCCAGTACTTC.

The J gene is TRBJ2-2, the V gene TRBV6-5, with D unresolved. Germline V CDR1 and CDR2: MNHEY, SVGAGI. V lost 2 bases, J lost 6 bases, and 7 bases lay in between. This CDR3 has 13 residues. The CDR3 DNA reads TGTGCCAGCAGTTACATTATAGCCGGGGAGCTGTTTTTT. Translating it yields CASSYIIAGELFF.

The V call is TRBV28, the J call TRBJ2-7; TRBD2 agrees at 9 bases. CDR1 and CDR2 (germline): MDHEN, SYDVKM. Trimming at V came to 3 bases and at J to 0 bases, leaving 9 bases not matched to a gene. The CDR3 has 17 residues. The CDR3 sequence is CASSFPTSGSSSYEQYF. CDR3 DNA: TGTGCCAGCAGTTTCCCCACTAGCGGGTCCAGCTCCTACGAGCAGTACTTC.

The chain's CDR3 is CSVSQGGHSYEQYF. The CDR3 nucleotides are TGCAGCGTTTCTCAAGGGGGCCACTCCTACGAGCAGTACTTC. The chain recombines TRBV29-1 with TRBJ2-7; TRBD1 matches at 7 bases. Germline V gene data show CDR1 as SQVTM and CDR2 as ANQGSEA. The CDR3 totals 14 residues. V shed 5 bases, J shed 0 bases, and the junction held 7 bases outside the gene matches.

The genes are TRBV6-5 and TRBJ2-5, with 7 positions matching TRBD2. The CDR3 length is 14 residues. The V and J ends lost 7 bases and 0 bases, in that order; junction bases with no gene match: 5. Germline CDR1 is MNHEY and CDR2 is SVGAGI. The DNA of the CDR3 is TGTGCCAGCAAGCGCGGGGGTTACCAAGAGACCCAGTACTTC. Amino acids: CASKRGGYQETQYF.

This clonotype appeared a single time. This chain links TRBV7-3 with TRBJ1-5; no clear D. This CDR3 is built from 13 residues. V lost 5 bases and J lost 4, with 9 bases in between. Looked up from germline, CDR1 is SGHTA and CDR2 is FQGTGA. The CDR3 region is CASSRGQNQPQHF. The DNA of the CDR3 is TGTGCCAGCAGCCGAGGTCAAAATCAGCCCCAGCATTTT.

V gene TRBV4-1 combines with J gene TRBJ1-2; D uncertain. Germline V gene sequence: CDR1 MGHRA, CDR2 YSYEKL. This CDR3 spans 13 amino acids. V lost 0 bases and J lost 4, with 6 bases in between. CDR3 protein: CASSQDFGYGYTF. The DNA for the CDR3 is TGCGCCAGCAGCCAAGACTTTGGCTATGGCTACACCTTC.

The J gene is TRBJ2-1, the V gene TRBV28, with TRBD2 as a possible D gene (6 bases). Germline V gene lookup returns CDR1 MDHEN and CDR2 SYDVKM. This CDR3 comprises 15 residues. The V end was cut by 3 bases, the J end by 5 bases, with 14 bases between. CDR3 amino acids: CASSFTGVKDNEQFF. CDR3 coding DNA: TGTGCCAGCAGTTTTACGGGAGTAAAGGACAATGAGCAGTTCTTC.

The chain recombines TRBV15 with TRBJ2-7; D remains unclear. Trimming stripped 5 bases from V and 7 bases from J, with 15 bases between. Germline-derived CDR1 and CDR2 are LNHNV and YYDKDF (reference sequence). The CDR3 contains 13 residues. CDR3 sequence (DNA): TGTGCCACCAGCGTCGAAGCCCTCGGGGAGCAGTACTTC. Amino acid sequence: CATSVEALGEQYF.

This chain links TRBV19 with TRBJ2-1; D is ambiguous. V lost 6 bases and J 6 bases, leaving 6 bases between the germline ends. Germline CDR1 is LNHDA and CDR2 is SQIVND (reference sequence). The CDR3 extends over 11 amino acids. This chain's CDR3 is CASRESNEQFF. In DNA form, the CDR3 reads TGTGCCAGTAGAGAGAGCAATGAGCAGTTCTTC.

The CDR3 DNA sequence: TGTGCCAGCAGCTCCTGGGGTAATACGCAGTATTTT. This gives the protein CASSSWGNTQYF. V and J are TRBV11-2 and TRBJ2-3; no clear D gene. V lost 4 bases, J lost 7 bases, and 9 bases lay in between. Germline CDR1 is SGHAT and CDR2 is FQNNGV. CDR3 size: 12 residues.

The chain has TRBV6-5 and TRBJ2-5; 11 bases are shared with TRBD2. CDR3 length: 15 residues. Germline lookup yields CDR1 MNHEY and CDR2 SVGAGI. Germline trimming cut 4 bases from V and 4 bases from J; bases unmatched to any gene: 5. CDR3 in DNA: TGTGCCAGCAGTTCCGTCACTAGCGGGGGAGAGACCCAGTACTTC. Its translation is CASSSVTSGGETQYF.

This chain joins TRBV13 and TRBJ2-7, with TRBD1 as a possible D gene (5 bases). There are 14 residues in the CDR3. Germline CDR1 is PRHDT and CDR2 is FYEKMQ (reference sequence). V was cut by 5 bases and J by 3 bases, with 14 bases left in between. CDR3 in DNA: TGTGCCAGCAGCGAAAGGGGTCCCGTCTACGAGCAGTACTTC. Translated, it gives CASSERGPVYEQYF.

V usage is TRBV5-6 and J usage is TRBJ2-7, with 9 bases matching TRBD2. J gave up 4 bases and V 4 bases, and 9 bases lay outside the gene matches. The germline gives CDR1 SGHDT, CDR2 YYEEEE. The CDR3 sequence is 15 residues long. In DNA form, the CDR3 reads TGTGCCAGCAGCGATGCCGGGACTAGCCTATACGAGCAGTACTTC. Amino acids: CASSDAGTSLYEQYF.

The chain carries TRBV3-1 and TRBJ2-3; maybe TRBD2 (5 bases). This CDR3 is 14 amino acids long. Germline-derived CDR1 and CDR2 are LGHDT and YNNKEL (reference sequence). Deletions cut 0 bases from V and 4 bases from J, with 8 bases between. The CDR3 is CASSQDSSPDTQYF. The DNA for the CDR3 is TGTGCCAGCAGCCAAGACTCTAGCCCAGATACGCAGTATTTT.

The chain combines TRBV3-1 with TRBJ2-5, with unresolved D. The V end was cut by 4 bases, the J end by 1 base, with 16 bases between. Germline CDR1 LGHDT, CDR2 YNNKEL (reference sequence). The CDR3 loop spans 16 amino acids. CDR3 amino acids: CASSRGPTAPQETQYF. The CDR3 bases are TGTGCCAGCAGCCGGGGTCCCACGGCCCCCCAAGAGACCCAGTACTTC.

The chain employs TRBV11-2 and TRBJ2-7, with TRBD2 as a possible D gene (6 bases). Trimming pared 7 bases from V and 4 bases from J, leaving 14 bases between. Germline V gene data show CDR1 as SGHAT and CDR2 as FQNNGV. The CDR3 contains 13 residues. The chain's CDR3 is CASTRRELYEQYF. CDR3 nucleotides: TGTGCCAGCACCAGGAGGGAGCTGTACGAGCAGTACTTC.

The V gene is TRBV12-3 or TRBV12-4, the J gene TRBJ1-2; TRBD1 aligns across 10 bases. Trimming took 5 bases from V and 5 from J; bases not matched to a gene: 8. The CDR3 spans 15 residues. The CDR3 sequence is CASSLTGGAKYGYTF. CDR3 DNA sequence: TGTGCCAGCAGTCTGACAGGGGGCGCGAAATATGGCTACACCTTC.

The CDR3 bases are TGCGCCAGCAGCTTGGAACTAGCGGATAGTCGGGAGCAGTACTTC. Translating gives CASSLELADSREQYF. V is TRBV5-1 and J is TRBJ2-7; 8 bases line up with TRBD2. Per germline, CDR1 SGHRS and CDR2 YFSETQ. V lost 0 bases and J lost 7; bases outside the gene matches: 9. The CDR3 contains 15 residues.

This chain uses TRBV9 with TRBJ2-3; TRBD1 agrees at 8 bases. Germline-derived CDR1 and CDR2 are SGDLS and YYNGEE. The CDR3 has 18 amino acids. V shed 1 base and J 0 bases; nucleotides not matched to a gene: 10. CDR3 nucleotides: TGTGCCAGCAGCGTACCAGACAGGGGTGCTTCTAGCACAGATACGCAGTATTTT. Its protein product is CASSVPDRGASSTDTQYF.

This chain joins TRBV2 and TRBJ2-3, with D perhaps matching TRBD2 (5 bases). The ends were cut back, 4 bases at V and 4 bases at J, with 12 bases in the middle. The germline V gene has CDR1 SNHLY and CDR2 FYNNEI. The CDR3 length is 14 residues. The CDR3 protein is CASSVNLAADTQYF. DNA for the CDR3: TGTGCCAGCAGTGTTAATCTAGCCGCAGATACGCAGTATTTT.

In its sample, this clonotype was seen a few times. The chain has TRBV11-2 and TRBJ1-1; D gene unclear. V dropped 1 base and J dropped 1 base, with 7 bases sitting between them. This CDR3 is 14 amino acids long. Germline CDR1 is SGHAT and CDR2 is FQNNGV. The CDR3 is CASSLGLGNTEAFF. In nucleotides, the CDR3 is TGTGCCAGCAGCTTAGGGTTAGGGAACACTGAAGCTTTCTTT.

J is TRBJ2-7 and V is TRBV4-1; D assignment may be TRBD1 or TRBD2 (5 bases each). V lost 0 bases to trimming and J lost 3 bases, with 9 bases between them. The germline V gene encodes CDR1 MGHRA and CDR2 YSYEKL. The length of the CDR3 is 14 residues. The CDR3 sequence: CASSQDWGSYEQYF. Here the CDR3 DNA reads TGCGCCAGCAGCCAAGATTGGGGGAGCTACGAGCAGTACTTC.

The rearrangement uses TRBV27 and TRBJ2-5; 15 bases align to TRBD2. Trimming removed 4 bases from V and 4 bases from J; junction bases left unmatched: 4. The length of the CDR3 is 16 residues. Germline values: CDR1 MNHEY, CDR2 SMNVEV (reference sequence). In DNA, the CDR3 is TGTGCCAGCAGTTGGACTAGCGGGGGGGTAGGAGAGACCCAGTACTTC. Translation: CASSWTSGGVGETQYF.